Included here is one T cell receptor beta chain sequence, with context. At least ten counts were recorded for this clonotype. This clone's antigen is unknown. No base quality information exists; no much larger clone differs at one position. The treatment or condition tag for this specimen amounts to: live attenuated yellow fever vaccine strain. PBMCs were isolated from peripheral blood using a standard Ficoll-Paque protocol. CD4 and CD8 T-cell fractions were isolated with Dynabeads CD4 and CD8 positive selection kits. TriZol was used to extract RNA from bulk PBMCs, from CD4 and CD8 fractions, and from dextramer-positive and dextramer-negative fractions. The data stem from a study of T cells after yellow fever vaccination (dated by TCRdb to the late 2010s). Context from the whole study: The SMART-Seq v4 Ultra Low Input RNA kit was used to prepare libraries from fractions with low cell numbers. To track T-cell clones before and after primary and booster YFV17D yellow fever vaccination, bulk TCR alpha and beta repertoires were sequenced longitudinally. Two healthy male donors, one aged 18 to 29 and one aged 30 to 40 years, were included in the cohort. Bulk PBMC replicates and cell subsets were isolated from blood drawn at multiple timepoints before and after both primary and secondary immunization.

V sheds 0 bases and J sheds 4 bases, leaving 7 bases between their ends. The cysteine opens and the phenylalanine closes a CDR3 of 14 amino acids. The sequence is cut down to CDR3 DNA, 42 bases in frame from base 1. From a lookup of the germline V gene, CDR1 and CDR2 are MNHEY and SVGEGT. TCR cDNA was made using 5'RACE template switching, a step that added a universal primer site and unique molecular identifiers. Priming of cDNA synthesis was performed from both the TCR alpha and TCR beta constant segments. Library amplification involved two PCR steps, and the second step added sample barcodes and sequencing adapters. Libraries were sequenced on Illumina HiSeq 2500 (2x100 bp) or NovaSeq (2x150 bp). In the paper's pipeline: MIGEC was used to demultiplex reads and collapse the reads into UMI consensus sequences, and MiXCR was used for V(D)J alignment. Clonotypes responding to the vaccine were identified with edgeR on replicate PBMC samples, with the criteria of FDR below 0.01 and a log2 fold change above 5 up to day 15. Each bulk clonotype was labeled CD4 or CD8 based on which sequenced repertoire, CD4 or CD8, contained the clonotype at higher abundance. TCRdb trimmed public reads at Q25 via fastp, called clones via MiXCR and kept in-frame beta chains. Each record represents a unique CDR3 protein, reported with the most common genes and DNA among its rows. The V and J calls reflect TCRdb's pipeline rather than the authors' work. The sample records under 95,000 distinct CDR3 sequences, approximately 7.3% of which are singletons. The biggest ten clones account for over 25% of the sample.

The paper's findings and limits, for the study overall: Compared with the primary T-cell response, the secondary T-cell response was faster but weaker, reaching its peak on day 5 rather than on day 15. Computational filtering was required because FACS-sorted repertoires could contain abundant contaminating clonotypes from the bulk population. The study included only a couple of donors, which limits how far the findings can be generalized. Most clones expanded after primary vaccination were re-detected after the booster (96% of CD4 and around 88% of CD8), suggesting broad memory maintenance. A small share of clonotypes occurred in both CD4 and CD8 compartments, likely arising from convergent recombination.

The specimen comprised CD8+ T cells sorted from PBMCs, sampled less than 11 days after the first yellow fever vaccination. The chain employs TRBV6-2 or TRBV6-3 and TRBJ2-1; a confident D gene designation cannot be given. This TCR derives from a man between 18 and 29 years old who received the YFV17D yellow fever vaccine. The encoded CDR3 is CASSYSISYNEQFF. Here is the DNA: TGTGCCAGCAGTTACTCAATTAGTTACAATGAGCAGTTCTTC.